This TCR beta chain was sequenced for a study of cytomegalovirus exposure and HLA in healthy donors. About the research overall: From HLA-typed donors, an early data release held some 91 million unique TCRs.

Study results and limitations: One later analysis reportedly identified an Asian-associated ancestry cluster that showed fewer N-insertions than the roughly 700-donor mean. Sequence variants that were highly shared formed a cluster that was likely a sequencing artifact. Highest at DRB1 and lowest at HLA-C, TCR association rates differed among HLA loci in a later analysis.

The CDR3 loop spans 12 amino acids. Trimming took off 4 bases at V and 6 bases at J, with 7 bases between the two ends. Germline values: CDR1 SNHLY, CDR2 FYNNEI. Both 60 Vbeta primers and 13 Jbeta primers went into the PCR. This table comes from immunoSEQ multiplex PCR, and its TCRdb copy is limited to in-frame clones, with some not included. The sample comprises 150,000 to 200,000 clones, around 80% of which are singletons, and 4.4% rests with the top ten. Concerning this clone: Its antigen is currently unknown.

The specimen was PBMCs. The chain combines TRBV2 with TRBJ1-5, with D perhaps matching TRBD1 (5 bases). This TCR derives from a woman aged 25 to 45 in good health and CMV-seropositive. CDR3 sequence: CASSGGGQPQHF. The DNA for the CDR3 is TGTGCCAGCAGTGGGGGCGGTCAGCCCCAGCATTTT. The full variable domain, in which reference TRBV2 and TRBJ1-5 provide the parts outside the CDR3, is EPEVTQTPSHQVTQMGQEVILRCVPISNHLYFYWYRQILGQKVEFLVSFYNNEISEKSEIFDDQFSVERPDGSNFTLKIRSTKLEDSAMYFCASSGGGQPQHFGDGTRLSIL.